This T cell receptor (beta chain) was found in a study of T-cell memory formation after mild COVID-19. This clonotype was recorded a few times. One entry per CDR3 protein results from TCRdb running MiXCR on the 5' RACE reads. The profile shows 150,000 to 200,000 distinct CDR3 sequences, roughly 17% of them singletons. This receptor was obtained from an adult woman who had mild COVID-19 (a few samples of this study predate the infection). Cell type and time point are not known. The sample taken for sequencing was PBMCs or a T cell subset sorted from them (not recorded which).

The CDR3 region is CSVALLAGGRRTDTQYF. In nucleotides, the CDR3 is TGCAGCGTTGCTCTCCTAGCGGGGGGGCGTCGCACAGATACGCAGTATTTT. The V gene is TRBV29-1, the J gene TRBJ2-3; TRBD2 matches at 12 bases. Trimming removed 4 bases from V and 1 base from J; junction bases left unmatched: 9. This CDR3 region has 17 residues. In germline, CDR1 is SQVTM, CDR2 ANQGSEA.